A selection of T cell receptor beta chains follows, all from one sample in a study of CD8 T cells in Susac syndrome. TCRdb passed the immunoSEQ multiplex PCR reads through MiXCR, listing each CDR3 protein once. The sample shows about 130,000 distinct CDR3 sequences, approximately 93% of them seen only once. The source material was CD8+ T cells from PBMCs. All receptors come from a human donor with multiple sclerosis. The CDR3 runs from the conserved cysteine through the conserved F or W. Fields, in order: D gene, V gene, J gene, clone size, CDR3 DNA, CDR3 protein. A D gene is named only where the DNA matches it firmly. Size is stated for part of the rows, as once, few or many counts, or as a class when the clone is expanded.

D gene: .
V gene: TRBV6-5
J gene: TRBJ2-2
clone size: .
CDR3 DNA: TGTGCCAGCGCCAACACCGGGGAGCTGTTTTTT
CDR3 protein: CASANTGELFF

D gene: .
V gene: TRBV23-1
J gene: TRBJ2-1
clone size: .
CDR3 DNA: TGCGCCAGCAGTCAAATCGGAGGGAAACAGGGAGGAAAAATCTACAATGAGCAGTTCTTC
CDR3 protein: CASSQIGGKQGGKIYNEQFF

D gene: TRBD1
V gene: TRBV4-2
J gene: TRBJ1-1
clone size: .
CDR3 DNA: TGTGCCAGCAGCCCTAAGGACAGGGAGGGCACTGAAGCTTTCTTT
CDR3 protein: CASSPKDREGTEAFF

D gene: .
V gene: TRBV7-6
J gene: TRBJ2-7
clone size: .
CDR3 DNA: TGTGCCAGCAGCTTAGCATCGGGACGGACAACCTACGAGCAGTACTTC
CDR3 protein: CASSLASGRTTYEQYF

D gene: .
V gene: TRBV11-2
J gene: TRBJ1-6
clone size: .
CDR3 DNA: TGTGCCAGCAGCACACTGTTGGTGGGCAACTATAATTCACCCCTCCACTTT
CDR3 protein: CASSTLLVGNYNSPLHF

D gene: .
V gene: TRBV5-1
J gene: TRBJ2-3
clone size: .
CDR3 DNA: TGCGCCAGCAGCTTGGAACAGGCTATCACAGATACGCAGTATTTT
CDR3 protein: CASSLEQAITDTQYF

D gene: .
V gene: TRBV6-5
J gene: TRBJ1-1
clone size: .
CDR3 DNA: TGTGCCAGCAGTGACAACCTAGGCACTGAAGCTTTCTTT
CDR3 protein: CASSDNLGTEAFF

D gene: .
V gene: TRBV29-1
J gene: TRBJ2-3
clone size: .
CDR3 DNA: TGCAGCGTAGGGGCCTGGGATTCAGATACGCAGTATTTT
CDR3 protein: CSVGAWDSDTQYF

D gene: .
V gene: TRBV9
J gene: TRBJ2-1
clone size: .
CDR3 DNA: TGTGCCAGCAGCACCCAAAGAGACAGTTCTAGCTCCTACAATGAGCAGTTCTTC
CDR3 protein: CASSTQRDSSSSYNEQFF

D gene: .
V gene: TRBV6-5
J gene: TRBJ2-2
clone size: .
CDR3 DNA: TGTGCCAGCAGTTACCCGGGGGCGGGAACCGGGGAGCTGTTTTTT
CDR3 protein: CASSYPGAGTGELFF

D gene: .
V gene: TRBV5-1
J gene: TRBJ1-1
clone size: .
CDR3 DNA: TGCGCCAGCAGCTCGGGACGCCGTGAGGGAACTGAAGCTTTCTTT
CDR3 protein: CASSSGRREGTEAFF

D gene: .
V gene: TRBV10-2
J gene: TRBJ1-5
clone size: .
CDR3 DNA: TGCGCCAGCAGTGAGTCTGGACGGGGCAATCAGCCCCAGCATTTT
CDR3 protein: CASSESGRGNQPQHF

D gene: .
V gene: TRBV13
J gene: TRBJ2-5
clone size: once
CDR3 DNA: TGTGCCAGCAGCTTAAGGGATGGGGAGACCCAGTACTTC
CDR3 protein: CASSLRDGETQYF

D gene: .
V gene: TRBV27
J gene: TRBJ1-3
clone size: .
CDR3 DNA: TGTGCCAGCAGTTTATCGAGCAGTCGTGGAAACACCATATATTTT
CDR3 protein: CASSLSSSRGNTIYF

D gene: TRBD2
V gene: TRBV5-6
J gene: TRBJ2-5
clone size: once
CDR3 DNA: TGTGCCAGCAGCTTGGACCCTTACGGGGGGGAGGCCCAGTACTTC
CDR3 protein: CASSLDPYGGEAQYF

D gene: TRBD1
V gene: TRBV18
J gene: TRBJ2-7
clone size: .
CDR3 DNA: TGTGCCAGCTCGGGGCCGGGACAGGGCGCCTACGAGCAGTACTTC
CDR3 protein: CASSGPGQGAYEQYF

D gene: .
V gene: TRBV5-1
J gene: TRBJ2-1
clone size: .
CDR3 DNA: TGCGCCAGCAGTGTAGGGGGGTTTGAGCAGTTCTTC
CDR3 protein: CASSVGGFEQFF

D gene: .
V gene: TRBV15
J gene: TRBJ1-1
clone size: .
CDR3 DNA: TGTGCCACCAGCAGAGATTGGGGGGAAAACACTGAAGCTTTCTTT
CDR3 protein: CATSRDWGENTEAFF

D gene: .
V gene: TRBV5-5
J gene: TRBJ2-2
clone size: .
CDR3 DNA: .
CDR3 protein: CASSLAGEARTPGSCFF

D gene: .
V gene: TRBV20-1
J gene: TRBJ2-2
clone size: .
CDR3 DNA: TGCAGTGCTAGAGGGCACAGCACCGGGGAGCTGTTTTTT
CDR3 protein: CSARGHSTGELFF

D gene: TRBD1
V gene: TRBV9
J gene: TRBJ2-5
clone size: .
CDR3 DNA: TGTGCCAGCAGCGTAGGACAGGGGGGCCAAGAGACCCAGTACTTC
CDR3 protein: CASSVGQGGQETQYF

D gene: .
V gene: TRBV11-2
J gene: TRBJ2-3
clone size: once
CDR3 DNA: TGTGCCAGCACCCAACTGGGTACAGATACGCAGTATTTT
CDR3 protein: CASTQLGTDTQYF

D gene: TRBD1
V gene: TRBV19
J gene: TRBJ2-1
clone size: .
CDR3 DNA: TGTGCCAGTAGTATAGATCCAGGGGGCTTGTACAATGAGCAGTTCTTC
CDR3 protein: CASSIDPGGLYNEQFF

D gene: .
V gene: TRBV4-1
J gene: TRBJ2-4
clone size: .
CDR3 DNA: TGCGCCAGCAGCCAAGATCGTAGTCTCAACATTCAGTACTTC
CDR3 protein: CASSQDRSLNIQYF

D gene: .
V gene: TRBV6-1
J gene: TRBJ1-2
clone size: .
CDR3 DNA: TGTGCCAGCAGTCCCAGGTTAGGGGATTCTAACTATGGCTACACCTTC
CDR3 protein: CASSPRLGDSNYGYTF

D gene: .
V gene: TRBV5-6
J gene: TRBJ2-1
clone size: .
CDR3 DNA: TGTGTTCCTAAAAGTAATGAGCAGTTCTTC
CDR3 protein: CVPKSNEQFF

D gene: .
V gene: TRBV9
J gene: TRBJ2-7
clone size: .
CDR3 DNA: TGTGCCAGCAGCGTAGAGATGGGGACCTACGAGCAGTACTTC
CDR3 protein: CASSVEMGTYEQYF

D gene: .
V gene: TRBV6-1
J gene: TRBJ2-3
clone size: .
CDR3 DNA: TGTGCCAGCAGTGAAGCGCTTCAGGGGCCAGATACGCAGTATTTT
CDR3 protein: CASSEALQGPDTQYF

D gene: .
V gene: TRBV19
J gene: TRBJ1-1
clone size: .
CDR3 DNA: TGTGCCATCCGGTCTCTTAGGGACACTGAAGCTTTCTTT
CDR3 protein: CAIRSLRDTEAFF

D gene: TRBD1
V gene: TRBV9
J gene: TRBJ1-2
clone size: .
CDR3 DNA: TGTGCCAGCAGCCCCGGACAGGGATTGTCTAACTATGGCTACACCTTC
CDR3 protein: CASSPGQGLSNYGYTF

D gene: .
V gene: TRBV29-1
J gene: TRBJ2-1
clone size: .
CDR3 DNA: TGCAGCGTTGAAGATAGCGCGGAGCAGTTCTTC
CDR3 protein: CSVEDSAEQFF

D gene: .
V gene: TRBV6-1
J gene: TRBJ2-5
clone size: .
CDR3 DNA: TGTGCCAGCAGTGACGGTACTTACTTGGCGGGGGAGACCCAGTACTTC
CDR3 protein: CASSDGTYLAGETQYF

D gene: .
V gene: TRBV20-1
J gene: TRBJ1-2
clone size: .
CDR3 DNA: TGCAGTGCTAGAGAGGCGGTCTATGGCTACACCTTC
CDR3 protein: CSAREAVYGYTF

D gene: .
V gene: TRBV7-9
J gene: TRBJ2-1
clone size: .
CDR3 DNA: TGTGCCAGCAGTTTGGTCAGGGATGAGCAGTTCTTC
CDR3 protein: CASSLVRDEQFF

D gene: TRBD2
V gene: TRBV29-1
J gene: TRBJ2-1
clone size: .
CDR3 DNA: TGCAGCGTTGAAGGGCGGGGGGGCCAATACAATGAGCAGTTCTTC
CDR3 protein: CSVEGRGGQYNEQFF

D gene: TRBD1
V gene: TRBV27
J gene: TRBJ1-5
clone size: .
CDR3 DNA: TGTGCCAGCAGTATCGGGACAGGGTGGGAGGCCCAGCATTTT
CDR3 protein: CASSIGTGWEAQHF

D gene: .
V gene: TRBV19
J gene: TRBJ2-2
clone size: .
CDR3 DNA: TGTGCCAGTAGTATAGATTTGGCCTACACCGGGGAGCTGTTTTTT
CDR3 protein: CASSIDLAYTGELFF

D gene: .
V gene: TRBV6-1
J gene: TRBJ2-5
clone size: .
CDR3 DNA: TGTGCCAGCAGCGTAACGAGGGGGGCCGGGCGTGAGACCCAGTACTTC
CDR3 protein: CASSVTRGAGRETQYF